The rows below give T cell receptor beta chains drawn from one sample of a study of blood T cells in healthy people across ages. In TCRdb, the 5' RACE reads were re-called with MiXCR into one record per CDR3 protein. Of around 600,000 distinct CDR3 sequences listed, around 48% were seen once; the top ten hold around 24%. Sample: blood. All receptors derive from a man older than 75 in good health. Both conserved end residues are part of each CDR3. The D gene is left open where the match is weak. For some rows the clone size is stated as once, few or many, or as a class when expanded; others skip it.

abundance: many
v_gene: TRBV6-5
d_gene: NA
j_gene: TRBJ2-2
CDR3nt: TGTGCCAGCAGTTACACTTGGGGGGAGCTGTTTTTT
CDR3aa: CASSYTWGELFF

abundance: few
v_gene: TRBV5-1
d_gene: TRBD1
j_gene: TRBJ2-7
CDR3nt: TGCGCCAGCAGCTTAACCACGGGACAGGGCAGCTCCTACGAGCAGTACTTC
CDR3aa: CASSLTTGQGSSYEQYF

abundance: NA
v_gene: TRBV20-1
d_gene: TRBD2
j_gene: TRBJ2-2
CDR3nt: TGCAGTGCTAGAGTGACTAGCGGCACCGGGGAGCTGTTTTTT
CDR3aa: CSARVTSGTGELFF

abundance: NA
v_gene: TRBV20-1
d_gene: NA
j_gene: TRBJ2-3
CDR3nt: TGCAGTGCTAGAGATCGCCGCGGCGCGGATACGCAGTATTTT
CDR3aa: CSARDRRGADTQYF

abundance: NA
v_gene: TRBV24-1
d_gene: TRBD2
j_gene: TRBJ2-1
CDR3nt: TGTGCCACCCAACTAGCGGGAGTCCACAATGAGCAGTTCTTC
CDR3aa: CATQLAGVHNEQFF

abundance: NA
v_gene: TRBV6-2/TRBV6-3
d_gene: TRBD1
j_gene: TRBJ1-5
CDR3nt: TGTGCCAGCAGTTCGGGACAGGGGGTAGGCAGCAATCAGCCCCAGCATTTT
CDR3aa: CASSSGQGVGSNQPQHF

abundance: NA
v_gene: TRBV7-6
d_gene: NA
j_gene: TRBJ2-5
CDR3nt: TGCGCCAGCAGCTTAGACCCCTCTGGGACCCAGTACTTC
CDR3aa: CASSLDPSGTQYF

abundance: NA
v_gene: TRBV7-9
d_gene: TRBD2
j_gene: TRBJ2-7
CDR3nt: TGTGCCAGCAGCTTAGGCGGGGGGGCAACCTACTACGAGCAGTACTTC
CDR3aa: CASSLGGGATYYEQYF

abundance: few
v_gene: TRBV5-5
d_gene: NA
j_gene: TRBJ2-1
CDR3nt: TGTGCCAGCAGCGAGACTAGAGTCAGGGAGCAGTTCTTC
CDR3aa: CASSETRVREQFF

abundance: few
v_gene: TRBV10-2
d_gene: NA
j_gene: TRBJ2-1
CDR3nt: TGCGCCAGCAGTGAGAGAGTTCCTCCCAAGTTGTTCTTC
CDR3aa: CASSERVPPKLFF

abundance: NA
v_gene: TRBV6-2/TRBV6-3
d_gene: NA
j_gene: TRBJ2-3
CDR3nt: TGTGCCAGCACCTATAGAGGGGAAAGCACAGATACGCAGTATTTT
CDR3aa: CASTYRGESTDTQYF

abundance: few
v_gene: TRBV27
d_gene: NA
j_gene: TRBJ1-5
CDR3nt: TGTGCCAGCAGTTTGACAGCTAATCAGCCCCAGCATTTT
CDR3aa: CASSLTANQPQHF

abundance: NA
v_gene: TRBV2
d_gene: NA
j_gene: TRBJ2-7
CDR3nt: TGTGCCAGCAGTCGCCGGACAGAAGCCTACGAGCAGTACTTC
CDR3aa: CASSRRTEAYEQYF

abundance: NA
v_gene: TRBV4-3
d_gene: NA
j_gene: TRBJ1-4
CDR3nt: TGCGCCAGCAGCCAAGTTCTGGATGTAGGGGAAAAACTGTTTTTT
CDR3aa: CASSQVLDVGEKLFF

abundance: NA
v_gene: TRBV18
d_gene: TRBD1
j_gene: TRBJ1-1
CDR3nt: TGTGCCAGCTCACCTAATTCGGGACAGGGGTCCCTGCGGAACACTGAAGCTTTCTTT
CDR3aa: CASSPNSGQGSLRNTEAFF

abundance: few
v_gene: TRBV6-6
d_gene: NA
j_gene: TRBJ1-4
CDR3nt: TGTGCCAGCAGTTACTCGACGGCAGGGGACGAAAAACTGTTTTTT
CDR3aa: CASSYSTAGDEKLFF

abundance: NA
v_gene: TRBV30
d_gene: TRBD1
j_gene: TRBJ2-7
CDR3nt: TGTGCCTGGAGCCCGACAGGGTCCGGAGAGCAGTACTTC
CDR3aa: CAWSPTGSGEQYF

abundance: NA
v_gene: TRBV5-1
d_gene: TRBD1
j_gene: TRBJ2-1
CDR3nt: TGCGCCAGCAGCATCCCACAGGGGGACTCCTACAATGAGCAGTTCTTC
CDR3aa: CASSIPQGDSYNEQFF

abundance: few
v_gene: TRBV28
d_gene: NA
j_gene: TRBJ1-2
CDR3nt: TGTGCCAGCGATGACAGGCTCCACTATGGCTACACCTTC
CDR3aa: CASDDRLHYGYTF

abundance: few
v_gene: TRBV5-1
d_gene: NA
j_gene: TRBJ2-1
CDR3nt: TGCGCCAGCAGCTCCCGGGACCGAGGTGGTGAGCAGTTCTTC
CDR3aa: CASSSRDRGGEQFF

abundance: NA
v_gene: TRBV18
d_gene: TRBD1
j_gene: TRBJ2-5
CDR3nt: TGTGCCAGCTCACCGTCAGGACAGGGAGAGACCCAGTACTTC
CDR3aa: CASSPSGQGETQYF

abundance: NA
v_gene: TRBV28
d_gene: TRBD2
j_gene: TRBJ2-2
CDR3nt: TGTGCCAGCAGGGGACCAGCGGGGGGTCTGAACACCGGGGAGCTGTTTTTT
CDR3aa: CASRGPAGGLNTGELFF